This T cell receptor beta chain emerged from a study of blood T cell repertoires in COVID-19 (dated by TCRdb to 2018 to 2021). Looking at the study overall: Samples from collaborators originated in the United States, Italy and Spain and spanned both the acute and convalescent phases of COVID-19. The prospective study material was composed of cDNA or gDNA derived from T cells, B-cell-depleted T cells, or PBMCs. The dataset comprised deeply sampled blood TCRbeta repertoires from subjects exposed to, actively infected with, or recovered from COVID-19. The repertoires were released in a freely available public database meant as a resource for research on the immune response to SARS-CoV-2. The samples were drawn from the first 160 participants of the ongoing ImmuneRACE study and from 950 to 1,500 subjects provided by 6 global collaborators. The sample metadata nearly always contained a de-identified subject ID, COVID-19 status, age in years and sex. HLA class I and class II types, where available, came from metadata supplied by the sample provider rather than from assay-based typing. General study outcomes and caveats: The quantity of clinical and demographic metadata differed by source and by participant and was supplied without curation.

TCRbeta CDR3 regions were amplified from genomic DNA using the immunoSEQ Assay, a bias-controlled multiplex PCR. Per the authors' processing: The number of nucleated cells in each sample was estimated from the amplification of reference gene primers within the assay. Sequence reads were collapsed and filtered to measure the absolute abundance of every unique TCRbeta CDR3 rearrangement. Productive Simpson clonality was computed per sample as the square root of Simpson's diversity index over productive rearrangements. TCRdb took this table from immuneACCESS and kept in-frame rearrangements with V and J called. Such tables lack part of the clones; where checked against another copy, unresolved V genes explain under half of the gap, and the rest is unexplained. That table is the source of V, J and clone size, and D and trimming were worked out from the DNA. The table for this sample lists 45,000 or so clones; approximately 87% of them were counted only once. Around 10% of the sample is in the top ten clones.

The collaborating institutions used their own protocols to collect whole blood in K2EDTA tubes. For TCRbeta analysis, collaborator samples were shipped as frozen whole blood, as isolated PBMCs, or as DNA extracted from either sample type. Reading from cysteine to phenylalanine, the CDR3 counts 15 amino acids. The entry retains the CDR3 DNA only, 45 bases that are in frame from base 1. Unmatched junction bases come to 11, with V trimmed by 3 bases and J by 10 bases. CDR1 and CDR2 were assigned from the germline V gene as SGHRS and YFSETQ. Of note for this clone: This receptor's antigen is unknown. No quality values exist for individual bases; no much larger clone is one base distant.

Sequences were obtained from peripheral blood. The chain is made from TRBV5-1 and TRBJ2-1; 9 nucleotides in the junction match TRBD2. The receptor's source is a human donor in a cohort sampled during active COVID-19. The CDR3 corresponds to CASSWLAGRGGEQFF. The nucleotide sequence reads TGCGCCAGCAGCTGGCTAGCGGGGAGAGGCGGCGAGCAGTTCTTC.